This paragraph covers one TCR beta chain sequence. The sample originates from a study of T cell changes during pregnancy in multiple sclerosis. The table came from immunoSEQ multiplex PCR; TCRdb's copy has only in-frame clones and leaves some out. The table lists about 20,000 clones, approximately 81% of them singletons. Germline loops: CDR1 MRHNA, CDR2 SNTAGT. CDR3 size: 15 residues. V lost 4 bases and J lost 5, with 18 bases in between. V is TRBV6-4 and J is TRBJ2-7; D not resolved. Sequencing used CD8+ T cells from peripheral blood mononuclear cells, obtained after pregnancy. The receptor's source is a female donor with multiple sclerosis, enrolled in a pregnancy study. The CDR3 is CASSATRDSSHEQYF. DNA for the CDR3: TGTGCCAGCAGTGCCACCCGCGACTCGTCTCACGAGCAGTACTTC.